A single sample gave rise to the 17 T cell receptor beta chains below, sequenced in a study of beta chain features in type 1 diabetes. The authors reverse transcribed all of the isolated RNA, so sequencing captured expressed TCRB transcripts. The method was immunoSEQ multiplex PCR; TCRdb's version includes in-frame clones alone and lacks a portion of them. The sample contains about 160,000 clones, about 9.8% of which appear only once. The sequencing sample was made of central memory CD4+ T cells from blood. The receptors were gathered from a woman younger than 30 in good health.

This clone was counted a few times. V and J are TRBV9 and TRBJ1-2, with D perhaps TRBD1 (5 bases). The germline V and J ends were trimmed by 6 bases and 7 bases, with 22 bases remaining between them. CDR3 length equals 15 residues. In germline, CDR1 is SGDLS, CDR2 YYNGEE. This CDR3 reads CASNRRQGGSSGYTF. The CDR3 DNA is TGTGCCAGCAACCGACGCCAGGGTGGTTCTAGTGGCTACACCTTC.

This clone was detected only a few times. The chain carries TRBV11-3 and TRBJ1-2; D is undetermined. The V and J ends lost 0 bases and 5 bases respectively, with 7 bases between them. The CDR3 totals 13 residues. The germline gives CDR1 SGHNT, CDR2 YENEEA. The CDR3 loop is CASSLDRGYGYTF. CDR3 sequence (DNA): TGTGCCAGCAGCTTAGATCGGGGATATGGCTACACCTTC.

This clone was seen a handful of times. This rearrangement joins TRBV4-1 to TRBJ1-2; a weak D match, TRBD1 (5 bases). The CDR3 has 17 amino acids. V lost 6 bases and J lost 4, with 24 bases in between. Germline CDR1 and CDR2: MGHRA and YSYEKL. The CDR3 reads CASSRRAGQSNPYGYTF. The CDR3 DNA follows: TGCGCCAGCAGTCGCAGGGCAGGGCAATCAAACCCCTATGGCTACACCTTC.

This clone showed up just a few times. The V gene is TRBV9, the J gene TRBJ2-7, with D possibly matching TRBD2 (5 bases). Looked up from germline, CDR1 is SGDLS and CDR2 is YYNGEE. The V and J ends lost 0 bases and 2 bases respectively, with 9 bases between them. This CDR3 has 14 amino acids. The CDR3 sequence: CASSVESGAYEQYF. DNA of the CDR3: TGTGCCAGCAGCGTAGAGTCCGGGGCCTACGAGCAGTACTTC.

This clone turned up a few times. The chain combines TRBV7-3 with TRBJ1-6; D may be TRBD1 (5 bases). This CDR3 contains 14 residues. Germline loops: CDR1 SGHTA, CDR2 FQGTGA. V was pared by 3 bases and J by 7 bases, with 10 bases between. CDR3 amino acids: CASSFQGGNSPLHF. The CDR3, as DNA: TGTGCCAGCAGCTTTCAGGGTGGGAATTCACCCCTCCACTTT. The complete variable domain, with remaining parts taken from reference TRBV7-3 and TRBJ1-6, reads GAGVSQTPSNKVTEKGKYVELRCDPISGHTALYWYRQSLGQGPEFLIYFQGTGAADDSGLPNDRFFAVRPEGSVSTLKIQRTERGDSAVYLCASSFQGGNSPLHFGNGTRLTVT.

A remark on this clone: Germline is not matched at one junction end, which may reflect a read error. The chain links TRBV7-7 to TRBJ2-1, with 7 positions matching TRBD1. Germline CDR1 is SSHAT and CDR2 is FNYEAQ (reference sequence). The CDR3 is made up of 13 amino acids. The CDR3 protein is CASSLVRGNEQFF. Here the CDR3 DNA reads TGTGCTAGCAGCTTAGTCAGGGGGAATGAGCAGTTCTTC. Variable domain in full (rest from reference TRBV7-7 and TRBJ2-1): GAGVSQSPRYKVTKRGQDVTLRCDPISSHATLYWYQQALGQGPEFLTYFNYEAQPDKSGLPSDRFSAERPEGSISTLTIQRTEQRDSAMYRCASSLVRGNEQFFGPGTRLTVL.

J is TRBJ2-1 and V is TRBV5-6; D is undetermined. Germline lookup yields CDR1 SGHDT and CDR2 YYEEEE. The CDR3 loop spans 13 amino acids. V lost 1 base, J lost 12 bases, and 14 bases lay in between. This CDR3 is CASSLSSLPRQFF. The CDR3 DNA reads as TGTGCCAGCAGCTTGTCGTCCCTGCCGAGGCAGTTCTTC.

This clone was observed a handful of times. In the same sample, other DNA sequences code for this CDR3. The chain recombines TRBV2 with TRBJ1-5, with a possible D match to TRBD1 (5 bases). Deletions cut 4 bases from V and 4 bases from J, with 14 bases between. This CDR3 is 15 amino acids long. From germline, CDR1 is SNHLY and CDR2 FYNNEI. CDR3 bases: TGTGCCAGCAGTGGCCGAAGGAAGGGGAATCAGCCCCAGCATTTT. This codes for CASSGRRKGNQPQHF. The full variable domain, rest sourced from reference TRBV2 and TRBJ1-5, is EPEVTQTPSHQVTQMGQEVILRCVPISNHLYFYWYRQILGQKVEFLVSFYNNEISEKSEIFDDQFSVERPDGSNFTLKIRSTKLEDSAMYFCASSGRRKGNQPQHFGDGTRLSIL.

This clone was found a few times. The chain recombines TRBV6-1 with TRBJ2-7; no definite D call. Trimming pared 8 bases from V and 2 bases from J, leaving 16 bases between. CDR1 and CDR2 from the germline V gene are MNHNS and SASEGT. This CDR3 has 14 amino acids. CDR3 sequence reads: CASHLAGLTYEQYF. The CDR3 DNA is TGTGCCAGCCATCTGGCAGGTCTTACCTACGAGCAGTACTTC.

The genes are TRBV12-5 and TRBJ2-3; TRBD1 aligns across 8 bases. The CDR3 spans 16 residues. J was trimmed by 3 bases and V by 5 bases; bases with no gene match: 10. CDR1 is LGHNT, CDR2 FRNRAP, per germline. The CDR3 sequence is CASGALWTGMTDTQYF. The DNA for the CDR3 is TGTGCTAGTGGTGCACTCTGGACAGGGATGACAGATACGCAGTATTTT.

Only a few counts were recorded for this clone. This chain links TRBV5-1 with TRBJ2-1, with 7 nucleotides matching TRBD1. In germline, CDR1 is SGHRS, CDR2 YFSETQ. J lost 7 bases, V lost 4 bases, and 8 bases had no gene match. The CDR3 consists of 14 residues. This CDR3 is CASSMGDSRNEQFF. CDR3 sequence (DNA): TGCGCCAGCAGCATGGGGGACAGTAGGAATGAGCAGTTCTTC.

V and J are TRBV30 and TRBJ1-1, with 7 positions matching TRBD1. Germline V gives CDR1 GTSNPN, CDR2 SVGIG (reference sequence). The CDR3 is made up of 13 amino acids. Germline trimming cut 5 bases from V and 0 bases from J; bases unmatched to any gene: 3. The CDR3 reads CAWGGQMNTEAFF. The DNA for the CDR3 is TGTGCCTGGGGGGGACAGATGAACACTGAAGCTTTCTTT.

This clone was observed a handful of times. The chain employs TRBV5-1 and TRBJ1-4; maybe TRBD1 (6 bases). V was pared by 0 bases and J by 8 bases, with 11 bases between. Germline CDR1 is SGHRS and CDR2 is YFSETQ. The CDR3 contains 14 residues. The CDR3 DNA follows: TGCGCCAGCAGCTTGGTGGACGGACAGGAAAAACTGTTTTTT. Amino acid sequence: CASSLVDGQEKLFF.

A few counts support this clone. This chain uses TRBV30 with TRBJ2-1; the match to TRBD2 covers 8 bases. The CDR3 is made up of 16 amino acids. With 2 bases clipped from V and 7 bases from J, the junction kept 13 bases outside the gene matches. Germline V CDR1 and CDR2: GTSNPN, SVGIG (reference sequence). The CDR3 protein is CAWSKGSSGLGNEQFF. The CDR3 coding sequence is TGTGCCTGGAGTAAAGGTTCTAGCGGGTTAGGGAATGAGCAGTTCTTC.

This clone was seen more than once but under ten times. In DNA form, the CDR3 reads TGCGCCAGCAGTCCCCGGGGTAATGGCTACACCTTC. As protein: CASSPRGNGYTF. The V and J genes are TRBV23-1 and TRBJ1-2; D is ambiguous. TRBV23-1 counts as an open reading frame of uncertain function. V was shortened by 4 bases and J by 6 bases, with 9 bases between the two germline ends. CDR3 length: 12 residues.

This clone was counted a few times. The chain carries TRBV7-9 and TRBJ2-1, with TRBD2 identical over 9 bases. The junction had 13 bases not matched to a gene; V was cut back by 4 bases and J by 0 bases. The CDR3 covers 19 residues. Per the germline V gene, CDR1 is SEHNR and CDR2 is FQNEAQ (reference sequence). The CDR3 here is CASSSGTSFQKSSYNEQFF. CDR3 DNA: TGTGCCAGCAGCTCCGGGACTAGCTTTCAAAAGAGCTCCTACAATGAGCAGTTCTTC.

Concerning this clone: This CDR3 is also generated by other DNA sequences in the sample. The CDR3 sequence is CAWSVQGETQYF. The CDR3 DNA follows: TGTGCCTGGAGTGTACAGGGAGAGACCCAGTACTTC. The V and J genes are TRBV30 and TRBJ2-5, with D maybe TRBD1 (6 bases). CDR1 GTSNPN and CDR2 SVGIG come from the germline V gene (reference sequence). The CDR3 spans 12 residues. V gave up 0 bases and J gave up 4 bases, with 6 bases separating them.